This TCR beta chain was sequenced in a study of cytomegalovirus exposure and HLA in healthy donors. Findings and limits, study-wide: Presence/absence comparisons presumed near-even sequencing depth among donors. Three chains linked to CMV were shown in vitro to be specific for CMV antigens. Indistinguishability led to the exclusion of some V segments, TRBV6-2 and TRBV6-3 included. With further analysis later on, most CMV-associated TCR beta chains appeared HLA-restricted.

Primers included in the PCR were 60 Vbeta and 13 Jbeta primers. Sequencing was performed with immunoSEQ multiplex PCR; in TCRdb, only in-frame clones are kept and a portion is missing. The table records more than 80,000 clones, 86% of them present only once. CDR1 SGHTA and CDR2 FQGNSA come from the germline V gene. The V end lost 1 base, the J end lost 2 bases, and 12 bases lay between the germline ends. The CDR3 has 16 amino acids. Points on this clone: Antigen unknown.

The TCR originated in a man between 25 and 39 years old in good health and CMV-seropositive. The sequenced sample was PBMCs. The chain uses TRBV7-2 and TRBJ1-5, with D perhaps TRBD1 (5 bases). The CDR3 loop is CASSLGSGRGNQPQHF. CDR3 nucleotides: TGTGCCAGCAGCTTAGGGTCAGGGAGGGGCAATCAGCCCCAGCATTTT.